This T cell receptor beta chain derives from a study of blood T cell repertoires in COVID-19. The wider study: COVID-19 samples from acute and convalescent phases originated in the United States, Italy and Spain. PBMCs, B-cell-depleted T cells, or T cells were the source of the cDNA or gDNA that made up the material.

CDR3 length: 19 residues. Germline V lookup: CDR1 SGHRS, CDR2 YFSETQ. J was trimmed by 1 base and V by 4 bases; bases with no gene match: 11. As processed by the authors: By means of reference gene primer amplification, nucleated cell counts were estimated. Method: immunoSEQ multiplex PCR; TCRdb's copy keeps in-frame clones and lacks some. D and trimming come from the DNA, and the V and J calls and clone size come from that table. The sample lists 100,000 to 150,000 clones; over 75% were seen once. The TCR was taken from a man of 80 years or more with active or convalescent COVID-19. V is TRBV5-1 and J is TRBJ2-3; 14 nucleotides align to TRBD2. Sequencing used peripheral blood. DNA for the CDR3: TGCGCCAGCAGCCCCGGGTCGACTAGCGGGGGGGCTGGCACAGATACGCAGTATTTT. Its translation: CASSPGSTSGGAGTDTQYF.